One T cell receptor (beta chain) is described in this entry. V was clipped by 5 bases and J by 1 base, with 14 bases between them. CDR3 length equals 15 residues. The germline CDR1 and CDR2 sequences are MNHNY and SVGAGI (reference sequence). This specimen belongs to a study of OX40 agonist ivuxolimab in advanced cancers. Study details: Cohort: 80% to 90% men, mean age about 60, aged roughly 20 to 79.

TCRdb's table, derived via immunoSEQ multiplex PCR, lists solely in-frame clones and lacks some. The data show 37,000 or so clones, with 70% to 80% seen just once and 15% to 20% held by the top ten. The gene calls are TRBV6-6 and TRBJ1-2; tentatively, D is TRBD1 (6 bases). The sequenced sample was CD4+ or CD8+ T cells sorted from blood, obtained in a trial of the OX40 agonist ivuxolimab. The source is an adult with an advanced solid tumor such as melanoma, head and neck, liver or kidney cancer. The CDR3 here is CASSGRDTINYGYTF. The CDR3 region has the DNA TGTGCCAGCAGTGGCCGGGACACCATTAACTATGGCTACACCTTC.